This entry lists 11 T cell receptor beta chains sequenced from one sample in a study of a mutant IDH1 vaccine in newly diagnosed glioma. TCRdb's copy holds only in-frame clones and misses some; the assay was immunoSEQ multiplex PCR. The sample carries about 68,000 clones, about four fifths recorded once. Their cognate antigens are unknown. Time point given: week 35, safety follow-up. Vaccinated patients received 300 ug of mutant IDH1 20-mer peptide per dose, with topical imiquimod. This specimen consisted of PBMCs, obtained from a glioma patient whose treatment included an IDH1 peptide vaccine. The source of these receptors is a man aged 18-30 years with glioma.

This chain joins TRBV6-6 and TRBJ1-4; 12 bases are shared with TRBD1. Germline V lookup: CDR1 MNHNY, CDR2 SVGAGI (reference sequence). V shed 0 bases, J shed 11 bases, and the junction held 7 bases outside the gene matches. The CDR3 has 16 residues. The CDR3: CASSYSTGTGGRKLFF. The CDR3, as DNA: TGTGCCAGCAGTTACTCGACTGGGACAGGGGGCCGGAAACTGTTTTTT.

The rearrangement uses TRBV5-1 and TRBJ1-5, with D maybe TRBD1 (5 bases). V gave up 0 bases and J gave up 1 base, with 8 bases separating them. Germline V gene data show CDR1 as SGHRS and CDR2 as YFSETQ. CDR3 length equals 15 residues. For the CDR3, the DNA is TGCGCCAGCAGCTTGGGGGGGGTAAGCAATCAGCCCCAGCATTTT. As protein: CASSLGGVSNQPQHF.

J is TRBJ2-3 and V is TRBV5-6; D remains ambiguous. Trimming removed 5 bases from V and 0 bases from J, with 13 bases in between. The CDR3 runs to 15 residues. Germline V gene data show CDR1 as SGHDT and CDR2 as YYEEEE. The CDR3 DNA reads as TGTGCCAGCAGTTTTGGGCCTCTTAGCACAGATACGCAGTATTTT. This gives the protein CASSFGPLSTDTQYF.

The chain links TRBV6-1 to TRBJ1-1; D is undetermined. Germline V gene lookup returns CDR1 MNHNS and CDR2 SASEGT. V was cut by 4 bases and J by 4 bases, with 10 bases left in between. The CDR3 contains 13 residues. The DNA of the CDR3 is TGTGCCAGCAGTGTGAGCCCCGGCACTGAAGCTTTCTTT. This gives the protein CASSVSPGTEAFF.

This rearrangement joins TRBV9 to TRBJ1-2, with a weak D call TRBD1 (5 bases). The CDR3 runs 14 residues. Germline V lookup: CDR1 SGDLS, CDR2 YYNGEE. With 3 bases removed from V and 6 bases from J, the gap between germline ends came to 15 bases. CDR3 loop: CASSGRGAWNGYTF. DNA for the CDR3: TGTGCCAGCAGCGGTAGAGGGGCATGGAATGGCTACACCTTC.

J is TRBJ1-4 and V is TRBV2; tentative D call: TRBD1 (6 bases). CDR3 length: 15 amino acids. The germline gives CDR1 SNHLY, CDR2 FYNNEI. V lost 6 bases and J lost 2, with 13 bases in between. The CDR3 DNA sequence: TGTGCCAGCAGCGCAACAGGGACCACTAATGAAAAACTGTTTTTT. Amino acids: CASSATGTTNEKLFF.

This chain uses TRBV7-8 with TRBJ1-1; 8 bases are shared with TRBD1. The junction had 6 bases not matched to a gene; V was cut back by 3 bases and J by 0 bases. The CDR3 is 16 amino acids. Per the germline V gene, CDR1 is SGHVS and CDR2 is FQNEAQ. Here the CDR3 reads CASSFNRGSMNTEAFF. CDR3 nucleotide sequence: TGTGCCAGCAGCTTCAACAGGGGGTCCATGAACACTGAAGCTTTCTTT.

This sequence joins TRBV6-1 and TRBJ1-6, with 12 nucleotides matching TRBD1. Germline CDR1 is MNHNS and CDR2 is SASEGT. V lost 4 bases and J lost 2; bases outside the gene matches: 0. The CDR3 is 16 amino acids. The CDR3 DNA reads TGTGCCAGCAGTGGGGACAGGGGGCCCTATAATTCACCCCTCCACTTT. Amino acid sequence: CASSGDRGPYNSPLHF.

The chain combines TRBV5-1 with TRBJ2-1; tentative D call: TRBD1 (5 bases). Trimming left V 0 bases short and J 4 bases short, with 17 bases between. CDR3 size: 17 residues. CDR1 and CDR2 from the germline V gene are SGHRS and YFSETQ. CDR3 amino acids: CASSLGHQAGRYNEQFF. CDR3 nucleotide sequence: TGCGCCAGCAGCTTGGGTCACCAGGCAGGGCGATACAATGAGCAGTTCTTC.

The J gene is TRBJ1-1, the V gene TRBV19, with D possibly TRBD1 on 6 matching bases. V lost 3 bases, J lost 4 bases, and 9 bases lay in between. Germline CDR1 and CDR2: LNHDA and SQIVND (reference sequence). The CDR3 contains 13 residues. CDR3 sequence (DNA): TGTGCCAGTAGTATTGGCAGGGGCACTGAAGCTTTCTTT. Its translation is CASSIGRGTEAFF.

Here the CDR3 reads CASSRSQGETQYF. In DNA, the CDR3 is TGCGCCAGCAGCAGGAGCCAGGGAGAGACCCAGTACTTC. V usage is TRBV5-1 and J usage is TRBJ2-5, with D maybe TRBD1 (5 bases). The CDR3 is 13 amino acids. Germline V gene data show CDR1 as SGHRS and CDR2 as YFSETQ. V was pared by 4 bases and J by 4 bases, with 11 bases between.